The next 28 T cell receptor beta chains were all read from a single sample in a study of shared clonotypes between healthy human individuals (dated by TCRdb to 2020 to 2022). The method was the immunoSEQ multiplex PCR assay. TCRdb holds this immuneACCESS table with in-frame rearrangements only. Some clones are missing; in checked studies, unresolved V genes explain under half, and the rest has no known cause. The sample data list 650,000 to 750,000 clones, and approximately 79% of these were observed just once. The ten largest account for about 2% of the sample. Material for sequencing was memory CD4+ T cells sorted from blood. Read against the paper, the sample's cell subset or site label means: CD45RA-negative fraction. The receptors were sampled from a woman aged 30 to 39 in good health.

This clone was observed a handful of times. The chain employs TRBV19 and TRBJ1-5, with TRBD1 identical over 10 bases. Unmatched junction bases numbered 7, after V lost 5 bases and J lost 3 bases. CDR3 length equals 16 residues. Germline V lookup: CDR1 LNHDA, CDR2 SQIVND (reference sequence). The CDR3 DNA sequence: TGTGCCAGTAGTGAAAGGGACAGGGGTTTCAATCAGCCCCAGCATTTT. It encodes CASSERDRGFNQPQHF.

Note on this clone: Different DNA sequences within this sample yield the same CDR3. The chain joins TRBV29-1 to TRBJ1-1; D not resolved. Germline loops: CDR1 SQVTM, CDR2 ANQGSEA. Trimming removed 4 bases from V and 2 bases from J, with 2 bases in between. This CDR3 region has 10 residues. CDR3 in amino acids: CSVVNTEAFF. DNA of the CDR3: TGCAGCGTTGTAAACACTGAAGCTTTCTTT. Looking up the rest from reference TRBV29-1 and TRBJ1-1 gives the full variable domain: SAVISQKPSRDICQRGTSLTIQCQVDSQVTMMFWYRQQPGQSLTLIATANQGSEATYESGFVIDKFPISRPNLTFSTLTVSNMSPEDSSIYLCSVVNTEAFFGQGTRLTVV.

This clone was seen only once. V is TRBV7-3 and J is TRBJ1-2; D gene ambiguous. V dropped 2 bases and J dropped 6 bases, with 13 bases sitting between them. CDR3 length equals 14 residues. The germline gives CDR1 SGHTA, CDR2 FQGTGA. The CDR3, as DNA: TGTGCCAGCAGCTTAGTGCGCAGAGGAAATGGCTACACCTTC. Its translation is CASSLVRRGNGYTF.

The chain combines TRBV5-6 with TRBJ2-7; weak D call: TRBD2 (6 bases). Germline CDR1 is SGHDT and CDR2 is YYEEEE. The CDR3 length is 14 residues. The ends were cut back, 4 bases at V and 4 bases at J, with 15 bases in the middle. The DNA for the CDR3 is TGTGCCAGCAGCAAAAGGGAGGTTCGATACGAGCAGTACTTC. As protein: CASSKREVRYEQYF.

The chain employs TRBV7-2 and TRBJ2-2, with a tentative D call TRBD1 (6 bases). The germline V and J ends were trimmed by 3 bases and 7 bases, with 12 bases remaining between them. This CDR3 contains 14 residues. The germline CDR1 and CDR2 sequences are SGHTA and FQGNSA. CDR3 loop: CASSFYRVGGELFF. The CDR3 bases are TGTGCCAGCAGCTTCTACAGGGTTGGCGGGGAGCTGTTTTTT.

The chain uses TRBV2 and TRBJ1-1; D is possibly TRBD1 (6 bases). The CDR3 has 15 amino acids. V was shortened by 8 bases and J by 3 bases, with 19 bases between the two germline ends. Germline-derived CDR1 and CDR2 are SNHLY and FYNNEI. CDR3 in amino acids: CASRQVRTEDTEAFF. As DNA, the CDR3 is TGTGCCAGCCGTCAAGTGAGGACAGAGGACACTGAAGCTTTCTTT. The whole variable domain, remainder taken from reference TRBV2 and TRBJ1-1, is EPEVTQTPSHQVTQMGQEVILRCVPISNHLYFYWYRQILGQKVEFLVSFYNNEISEKSEIFDDQFSVERPDGSNFTLKIRSTKLEDSAMYFCASRQVRTEDTEAFFGQGTRLTVV.

The V call is TRBV11-3, the J call TRBJ2-1; D not certain. Germline loops: CDR1 SGHNT, CDR2 YENEEA. The CDR3 loop spans 14 amino acids. Trimming removed 4 bases from V and 10 bases from J, with 17 bases in between. The CDR3, as DNA: TGTGCCAGCAGCTCCTCTTCGCGGAAAGCGGAGCAGTTCTTC. This gives the protein CASSSSSRKAEQFF.

The chain couples TRBV18 to TRBJ1-2, with unresolved D. Looked up from germline, CDR1 is KGHSH and CDR2 is LQKENI. The CDR3 runs to 14 residues. V lost 1 base and J 3 bases, leaving 9 bases between the germline ends. The CDR3 DNA follows: TGTGCCAGCTCACCACTCGAGGGAGACTATGGCTACACCTTC. Translating gives CASSPLEGDYGYTF.

The rearrangement links TRBV5-1 to TRBJ2-7; TRBD2 matches 12 bases. The CDR3 runs 15 residues. Germline values: CDR1 SGHRS, CDR2 YFSETQ. J was trimmed by 7 bases and V by 4 bases; bases with no gene match: 9. The CDR3 loop is CASSPPSGRALEQYF. DNA of the CDR3: TGCGCCAGCAGCCCACCTAGCGGGAGGGCCCTAGAGCAGTACTTC. Using reference TRBV5-1 and TRBJ2-7 for the parts outside the CDR3, the full variable domain is KAGVTQTPRYLIKTRGQQVTLSCSPISGHRSVSWYQQTPGQGLQFLFEYFSETQRNKGNFPGRFSGRQFSNSRSEMNVSTLELGDSALYLCASSPPSGRALEQYFGPGTRLTVT.

J is TRBJ2-4 and V is TRBV5-1, with unresolved D. CDR1 and CDR2 (germline): SGHRS, YFSETQ. The V end lost 0 bases, the J end lost 4 bases, and 8 bases lay between the germline ends. The CDR3 extends over 14 amino acids. The CDR3 DNA sequence: TGCGCCAGCAGCTTGGGAGGCTCTAAAAACATTCAGTACTTC. It encodes CASSLGGSKNIQYF.

The CDR3 DNA reads TGTGCCAGCAGTGCTACAGGGGTTTCTGGAAACACCATATATTTT. Its protein is CASSATGVSGNTIYF. V is TRBV7-2 and J is TRBJ1-3; 7 bases agree with TRBD1. V was clipped by 6 bases and J by 1 base; unmatched bases: 6. The germline gives CDR1 SGHTA, CDR2 FQGNSA. This CDR3 has 15 residues.

CDR3 in amino acids: CASSSRLARANTGELFF. As DNA, the CDR3 is TGTGCCAGCAGCTCACGACTAGCGAGAGCGAACACCGGGGAGCTGTTTTTT. The V and J genes are TRBV11-2 and TRBJ2-2, with 8 nucleotides matching TRBD2. The junction had 7 bases not matched to a gene; V was cut back by 4 bases and J by 0 bases. The germline V gene encodes CDR1 SGHAT and CDR2 FQNNGV. The CDR3 has 17 amino acids.

The chain couples TRBV19 to TRBJ1-1; D gene unclear. V shed 2 bases and J shed 1 base, with 8 bases lying between them. CDR1 is LNHDA and CDR2 is SQIVND in the germline V gene (reference sequence). This CDR3 spans 14 amino acids. This CDR3 is CASSIFQKNTEAFF. CDR3 coding DNA: TGTGCCAGTAGTATATTTCAGAAGAACACTGAAGCTTTCTTT. The variable domain in full, with the rest retrieved from reference TRBV19 and TRBJ1-1, is DGGITQSPKYLFRKEGQNVTLSCEQNLNHDAMYWYRQDPGQGLRLIYYSQIVNDFQKGDIAEGYSVSREKKESFPLTVTSAQKNPTAFYLCASSIFQKNTEAFFGQGTRLTVV.

This clone has a single count. The rearrangement uses TRBV2 and TRBJ2-2; 7 bases are a match to TRBD1. V gave up 6 bases and J gave up 1 base; unmatched junction bases: 5. CDR1 and CDR2 (germline): SNHLY, FYNNEI. This CDR3 has 15 residues. CDR3 amino acids: CASSGTVLNTGELFF. The CDR3 nucleotides read TGTGCCAGCAGCGGGACAGTCCTGAACACCGGGGAGCTGTTTTTT.

This clone showed up just a few times. This rearrangement joins TRBV25-1 to TRBJ1-5; 7 bases map to TRBD1. Germline V CDR1 and CDR2: MGHDK, SYGVNS. Germline trimming cut 8 bases from V and 0 bases from J; bases unmatched to any gene: 7. The CDR3 runs to 15 residues. Here the CDR3 DNA reads TGTGCCAGCCAATCGACAGGGAATAGCAATCAGCCCCAGCATTTT. This encodes CASQSTGNSNQPQHF.

The chain is built from TRBV5-8 and TRBJ2-5, with D unresolved. The CDR3 contains 12 residues. V gave up 3 bases and J gave up 5 bases, with 8 bases separating them. Per the germline V gene, CDR1 is SGHTS and CDR2 is YDEGEE. In DNA, the CDR3 is TGTGCCAGCAGCTCTTTAGTGGAGACCCAGTACTTC. This gives the protein CASSSLVETQYF.

This clone was seen a single time. The rearrangement joins TRBV5-1 to TRBJ2-3; possibly TRBD1 for D (6 bases). Germline V gives CDR1 SGHRS, CDR2 YFSETQ. The ends were cut back, 4 bases at V and 4 bases at J, with 13 bases in the middle. CDR3 length equals 14 residues. The CDR3 region has the DNA TGCGCCAGCAGCAAACGGACAGATCCAGATACGCAGTATTTT. Protein: CASSKRTDPDTQYF.

The rearrangement joins TRBV5-1 to TRBJ2-3; 12 bases match TRBD2. The length of the CDR3 is 18 residues. V trimming: 2 bases; J trimming: 4 bases; junction bases outside the gene matches: 11. Germline loops: CDR1 SGHRS, CDR2 YFSETQ. The CDR3 region has the DNA TGCGCCAGCAGCTTTGGACTAGCGGGAAGGAGGCGCCCAGATACGCAGTATTTT. Protein: CASSFGLAGRRRPDTQYF.

This clone was picked up a small number of times. The gene calls are TRBV19 and TRBJ2-4; D ambiguous. Germline V gene data show CDR1 as LNHDA and CDR2 as SQIVND (reference sequence). The CDR3 is made up of 14 amino acids. Trimming removed 1 base at V and 11 bases at J, with 15 bases between. This CDR3 reads CASSIARLSTFQYF. The CDR3 DNA is TGTGCCAGTAGTATAGCAAGGCTATCAACATTTCAGTACTTC.

The chain links TRBV29-1 to TRBJ1-2; 9 bases line up with TRBD1. Per germline, CDR1 SQVTM and CDR2 ANQGSEA. The length of the CDR3 is 14 residues. Trimming removed 6 bases from V and 1 base from J; junction bases left unmatched: 6. CDR3 nucleotides: TGCAGCGTCCTGACAGGGGGTAATAACTATGGCTACACCTTC. As protein: CSVLTGGNNYGYTF.

This clone was detected ten times or more. The rearrangement links TRBV7-9 to TRBJ2-2; 8 bases fit TRBD2. This CDR3 is built from 16 residues. V shed 1 base and J 4 bases; nucleotides not matched to a gene: 5. Looked up from germline, CDR1 is SEHNR and CDR2 is FQNEAQ (reference sequence). The chain's CDR3 is CASSLGLAITTGELFF. CDR3 in DNA: TGTGCCAGCAGCTTAGGACTAGCGATTACCACCGGGGAGCTGTTTTTT.

The genes are TRBV4-1 and TRBJ2-1, with D possibly being TRBD2 (5 bases). The CDR3 spans 17 residues. V lost 0 bases and J lost 6, with 18 bases in between. In germline, CDR1 is MGHRA, CDR2 YSYEKL. The CDR3 sequence: CASSQDVPAVGSNEQFF. CDR3 bases: TGCGCCAGCAGCCAAGATGTTCCAGCGGTGGGGTCCAATGAGCAGTTCTTC.

The genes are TRBV13 and TRBJ2-7; 14 positions agree with TRBD2. Germline V gene sequence: CDR1 PRHDT, CDR2 FYEKMQ (reference sequence). Unmatched junction bases numbered 10, after V lost 5 bases and J lost 4 bases. This CDR3 comprises 17 residues. The CDR3 nucleotides read TGTGCCAGCAGCCTTGGGACTAGCGGGAGACCTTTATACGAGCAGTACTTC. It codes for CASSLGTSGRPLYEQYF.

The V call is TRBV4-2, the J call TRBJ2-3, with 13 bases matching TRBD2. CDR3 length equals 16 residues. The J segment lost 4 bases and the V segment lost 5 bases, leaving 6 bases of the junction unmatched. CDR1 and CDR2 (germline): LGHNA, YNFKEQ. CDR3 DNA sequence: TGTGCCAGCAGCTTCCGACTAGCGGGGGGAGCAGATACGCAGTATTTT. This gives the protein CASSFRLAGGADTQYF.

This clone appeared a single time. The rearrangement links TRBV7-9 to TRBJ2-6; D uncertain. Trimming stripped 5 bases from V and 2 bases from J, with 16 bases between. Germline CDR1 SEHNR, CDR2 FQNEAQ (reference sequence). The CDR3 consists of 17 residues. The CDR3 nucleotides are TGTGCCAGCAGCCCCACCTTCGCGCTTCCTGGGGCCAACGTCCTGACTTTC. Protein sequence: CASSPTFALPGANVLTF.

This chain links TRBV18 with TRBJ1-2, with 7 bases fitting TRBD1. V was clipped by 2 bases and J by 3 bases; unmatched bases: 6. Germline assignment: CDR1 KGHSH and CDR2 LQKENI. The CDR3 has 15 amino acids. CDR3 loop: CASSPATGQDYGYTF. For the CDR3, the DNA is TGTGCCAGCTCACCAGCGACCGGACAGGACTATGGCTACACCTTC.

V and J are TRBV5-1 and TRBJ2-1; TRBD1 matches at 7 bases. There are 16 residues in the CDR3. Germline V gives CDR1 SGHRS, CDR2 YFSETQ. The ends lost 1 base at V and 4 bases at J; junction bases unmatched: 8. In DNA, the CDR3 is TGCGCCAGCAGCTTGTTCCCGACAGGGCAGTACAATGAGCAGTTCTTC. This encodes CASSLFPTGQYNEQFF.

The chain uses TRBV28 and TRBJ2-5; 7 bases align to TRBD2. Germline V CDR1 and CDR2: MDHEN, SYDVKM. The CDR3 covers 16 residues. V lost 3 bases, J lost 1 base, and 8 bases stayed unmatched. Here the CDR3 DNA reads TGTGCCAGCAGTTTGGGTTTCGCGGGAGCCCAAGAGACCCAGTACTTC. It codes for CASSLGFAGAQETQYF.